The 22 T cell receptor beta chains given below trace back to one sample, sequenced in a study of T cell responses to AZD1222 COVID-19 vaccine. TCRdb's copy holds only in-frame clones and misses some; the assay was immunoSEQ multiplex PCR. The table records some 200,000 clones, roughly nine tenths of them present only once. This specimen consisted of peripheral blood, obtained 28 days after the second AZD1222 dose. The receptor source for this set is an adult who received the AZD1222 COVID-19 vaccine.

The chain combines TRBV6-5 with TRBJ1-1, with D possibly matching TRBD1 (5 bases). Trimming took 6 bases from V and 4 from J, leaving 12 bases between them. The CDR3 extends over 13 amino acids. CDR1 and CDR2 (germline): MNHEY, SVGAGI. This CDR3 reads CASSSGVATEAFF. The DNA of the CDR3 is TGTGCCAGCAGCTCGGGGGTGGCCACTGAAGCTTTCTTT.

The chain is built from TRBV19 and TRBJ2-1; 9 nucleotides line up with TRBD1. This CDR3 is built from 15 residues. V dropped 7 bases and J dropped 1; count of bases not matched to a gene: 5. The germline gives CDR1 LNHDA, CDR2 SQIVND (reference sequence). CDR3 protein: CASTIDRGSYNEQFF. The CDR3 region has the DNA TGTGCCAGTACCATTGACAGGGGGTCCTACAATGAGCAGTTCTTC.

The chain couples TRBV12-3 or TRBV12-4 to TRBJ1-5; maybe TRBD1 (5 bases). Trimming pared 5 bases from V and 5 bases from J, leaving 7 bases between. This CDR3 comprises 12 residues. The CDR3 sequence: CASSPQDQPQHF. The CDR3 region has the DNA TGTGCCAGCAGTCCACAGGATCAGCCCCAGCATTTT.

V is TRBV6-2 or TRBV6-3 and J is TRBJ2-3, with 8 bases lining up with TRBD2. CDR1 and CDR2 from the germline V gene are MNHEY and SVGEGT. This CDR3 spans 15 amino acids. Trimming took 4 bases from V and 6 from J; bases not matched to a gene: 9. Written as DNA, the CDR3 is TGTGCCAGCAGTTCCCCGTCGCGGGGGGCGGATACGCAGTATTTT. Its protein product is CASSSPSRGADTQYF.

This chain joins TRBV24-1 and TRBJ2-1; D gene ambiguous. Trimming left V 4 bases short and J 0 bases short, with 9 bases between. The CDR3 has 15 residues. Germline V lookup: CDR1 KGHDR, CDR2 SFDVKD. CDR3: CATSDSARSYNEQFF. CDR3 sequence (DNA): TGTGCCACCAGTGACTCGGCCCGCTCCTACAATGAGCAGTTCTTC.

As concerns this clone: The DNA is omitted, as the CDR3 cannot be located on it reliably, and the CDR3 follows TCRdb's listing. The V call is TRBV12-3 or TRBV12-4, the J call TRBJ1-1. The CDR3 sequence runs 12 residues, both termini included. CDR3 amino acids: CASSLGTGEAFF.

This clone was seen a handful of times. This chain connects TRBV29-1 to TRBJ1-2; D gene unclear. The CDR3 runs 12 residues. Germline V CDR1 and CDR2: SQVTM, ANQGSEA. V lost 3 bases and J lost 8, with 13 bases in between. The CDR3 DNA reads as TGCAGCGTTGAGGAGGACCTGGGAGGCTACACCTTC. Encoded protein: CSVEEDLGGYTF.

V usage is TRBV5-1 and J usage is TRBJ2-3; 10 bases are shared with TRBD2. Germline lookup yields CDR1 SGHRS and CDR2 YFSETQ. The junction had 9 bases not matched to a gene; V was cut back by 0 bases and J by 5 bases. The CDR3 consists of 17 residues. The CDR3, as DNA: TGCGCCAGCAGCTTGGAGGCTAGCGGGAGCGGCGGAGATACGCAGTATTTT. Encoded protein: CASSLEASGSGGDTQYF.

The gene calls are TRBV10-3 and TRBJ1-1; a weak D match, TRBD1 (5 bases). The CDR3 contains 16 residues. CDR1 ENHRY and CDR2 SYGVKD come from the germline V gene. V lost 2 bases and J 1 base, leaving 14 bases between the germline ends. CDR3 nucleotide sequence: TGTGCCATCAGTGAGAGGCAGGGTAGAGGGAACACTGAAGCTTTCTTT. Its protein is CAISERQGRGNTEAFF.

This clone was seen just once. V is TRBV5-1 and J is TRBJ1-5, with TRBD1 matching over 7 bases. This CDR3 has 13 residues. CDR1 is SGHRS, CDR2 YFSETQ, per germline. V lost 7 bases and J lost 7; bases outside the gene matches: 8. CDR3 bases: TGCGCCAGCTCGAACAGGGGTGGACAGCCCCAGCATTTT. Translating it yields CASSNRGGQPQHF.

The V and J genes are TRBV9 and TRBJ2-4; tentatively, D is TRBD1 (5 bases). The germline V and J ends were trimmed by 4 bases and 3 bases, with 11 bases remaining between them. The CDR3 is made up of 14 amino acids. CDR1 and CDR2 from the germline V gene are SGDLS and YYNGEE. In DNA form, the CDR3 reads TGTGCCAGCAGCAGCAGGGATGGCAAAAACATTCAGTACTTC. Protein: CASSSRDGKNIQYF.

The V gene is TRBV3-1 (or the pseudogene TRBV3-2), the J gene TRBJ1-3; D is uncertain. The CDR3 runs 14 residues. Trimming stripped 3 bases from V and 0 bases from J, with 6 bases between. Germline V gives CDR1 LGHDT, CDR2 YNNKEL (reference sequence). CDR3: CASSQGLSGNTIYF. CDR3 sequence (DNA): TGTGCCAGCAGCCAGGGCCTCTCTGGAAACACCATATATTTT.

Concerning this clone: The same CDR3 also results from other DNA sequences found in this sample. The chain employs TRBV10-3 and TRBJ1-2; TRBD1 might be the D (5 bases). Germline values: CDR1 ENHRY, CDR2 SYGVKD. CDR3 length: 14 amino acids. The V and J ends lost 7 bases and 6 bases respectively, with 18 bases between them. The CDR3 protein is CAITPQGNWDGYTF. The CDR3 bases are TGTGCCATCACACCGCAGGGAAACTGGGATGGCTACACCTTC.

The chain combines TRBV5-5 with TRBJ2-3; TRBD1 agrees at 8 bases. V lost 4 bases to trimming and J lost 1 base; unmatched junction nucleotides: 5. The CDR3 contains 15 residues. Germline V gives CDR1 SGHKS, CDR2 YYEKEE (reference sequence). In nucleotides, the CDR3 is TGTGCCAGCAGCACTAACAGGGGGGGCACAGATACGCAGTATTTT. As protein: CASSTNRGGTDTQYF. Full variable domain (outside the CDR3, taken from reference TRBV5-5 and TRBJ2-3): DAGVTQSPTHLIKTRGQQVTLRCSPISGHKSVSWYQQVLGQGPQFIFQYYEKEERGRGNFPDRFSARQFPNYSSELNVNALLLGDSALYLCASSTNRGGTDTQYFGPGTRLTVL.

The chain joins TRBV5-1 to TRBJ1-4, with 10 bases fitting TRBD1. J lost 4 bases, V lost 0 bases, and 9 bases had no gene match. CDR1 is SGHRS, CDR2 YFSETQ, per germline. CDR3 length equals 18 residues. CDR3 residues: CASSLGTGGRTGNEKLFF. In DNA, the CDR3 is TGCGCCAGCAGCTTGGGGACAGGGGGGCGAACCGGTAATGAAAAACTGTTTTTT.

The J gene is TRBJ2-7, the V gene TRBV5-5; no firm D call. Germline assignment: CDR1 SGHKS and CDR2 YYEKEE (reference sequence). V lost 0 bases to trimming and J lost 2 bases, with 12 bases between them. CDR3 length equals 15 residues. CDR3 residues: CASSLEVLRAYEQYF. The CDR3 DNA is TGTGCCAGCAGCTTGGAGGTCCTTCGGGCCTACGAGCAGTACTTC.

V and J are TRBV6-5 and TRBJ2-7; possibly TRBD1 for D (6 bases). The CDR3 extends over 15 amino acids. Germline V gene lookup returns CDR1 MNHEY and CDR2 SVGAGI. Trimming left V 0 bases short and J 4 bases short, with 13 bases between. The CDR3 sequence is CASSYSPGDVYEQYF. In nucleotides, the CDR3 is TGTGCCAGCAGTTACTCGCCAGGGGACGTATACGAGCAGTACTTC.

The CDR3 region is CASSEGQGSYEQYF. CDR3 bases: TGTGCCAGCAGCGAGGGACAGGGCTCCTACGAGCAGTACTTC. The chain has TRBV3-1 (or the pseudogene TRBV3-2) and TRBJ2-7; the match to TRBD1 covers 9 bases. With V trimmed by 5 bases and J by 0 bases, 2 bases remained unmatched. CDR1 and CDR2 (germline): LGHDT, YNNKEL (reference sequence). The CDR3 totals 14 residues.

The V gene is TRBV4-3, the J gene TRBJ1-5; TRBD1 agrees at 7 bases. The CDR3 loop spans 15 amino acids. J was trimmed by 4 bases and V by 6 bases; bases with no gene match: 9. CDR1 is LGHNA, CDR2 YSLEER, per germline. The CDR3 sequence: CASSARQGGNQPQHF. Written as DNA, the CDR3 is TGCGCCAGCAGTGCAAGACAGGGAGGAAATCAGCCCCAGCATTTT.

This chain connects TRBV29-1 to TRBJ1-2, with D hard to call. The CDR3 runs 15 residues. Germline values: CDR1 SQVTM, CDR2 ANQGSEA. Between the trimmed V and J ends, which lost 0 bases and 0 bases, there was a span of 11 bases. The CDR3 DNA reads as TGCAGCGTTGAAGAGCTGGGTGGGACTAACTATGGCTACACCTTC. Translated: CSVEELGGTNYGYTF.

V and J are TRBV15 and TRBJ2-3; D not resolved. V dropped 0 bases and J dropped 6 bases, with 19 bases sitting between them. The CDR3 runs to 17 residues. Germline CDR1 is LNHNV and CDR2 is YYDKDF (reference sequence). CDR3 nucleotides: TGTGCCACCAGCAGAGATCTTAGTAGCCTACAAAGGGATACGCAGTATTTT. Protein sequence: CATSRDLSSLQRDTQYF.

In regard to this clone: Other DNA sequences in the sample encode the same CDR3. The rearrangement joins TRBV13 to TRBJ2-3; D possibly uses TRBD1 or TRBD2 (6 bases each). CDR1 PRHDT and CDR2 FYEKMQ come from the germline V gene (reference sequence). This CDR3 comprises 16 residues. V was shortened by 3 bases and J by 6 bases, with 19 bases between the two germline ends. CDR3: CASSFALAGGGDTQYF. The CDR3, as DNA: TGTGCCAGCAGCTTCGCTCTAGCAGGAGGGGGGGATACGCAGTATTTT.